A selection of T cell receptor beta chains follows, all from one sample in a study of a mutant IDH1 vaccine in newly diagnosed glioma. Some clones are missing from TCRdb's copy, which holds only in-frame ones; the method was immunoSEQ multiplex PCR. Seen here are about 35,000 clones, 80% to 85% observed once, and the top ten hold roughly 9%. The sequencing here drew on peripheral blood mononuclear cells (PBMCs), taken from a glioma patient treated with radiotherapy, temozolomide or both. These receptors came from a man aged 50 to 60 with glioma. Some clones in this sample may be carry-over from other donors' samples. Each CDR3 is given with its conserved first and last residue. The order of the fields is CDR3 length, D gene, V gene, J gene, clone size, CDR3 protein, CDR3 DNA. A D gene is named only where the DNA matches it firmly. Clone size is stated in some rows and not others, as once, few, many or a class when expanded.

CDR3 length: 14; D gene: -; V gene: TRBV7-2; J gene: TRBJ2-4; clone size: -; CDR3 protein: CASSLGDTKNIQYF; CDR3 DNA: TGTGCCAGCAGCTTAGGTGACACCAAAAACATTCAGTACTTC
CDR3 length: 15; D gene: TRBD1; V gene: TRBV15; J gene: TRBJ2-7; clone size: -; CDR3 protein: CATSNPGQASNEQYF; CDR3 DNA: TGTGCCACCAGCAATCCGGGACAGGCATCGAACGAGCAGTACTTC
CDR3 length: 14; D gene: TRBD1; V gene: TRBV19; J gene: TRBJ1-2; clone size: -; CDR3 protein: CASSRGQGAWGYTF; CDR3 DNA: TGTGCCAGTAGTAGGGGACAGGGGGCTTGGGGCTACACCTTC
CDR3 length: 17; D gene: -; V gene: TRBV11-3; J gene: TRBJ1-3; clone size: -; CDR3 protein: CASSNRGGPSSGNTIYF; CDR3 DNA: TGTGCCAGCAGCAACCGGGGAGGGCCAAGCTCTGGAAACACCATATATTTT
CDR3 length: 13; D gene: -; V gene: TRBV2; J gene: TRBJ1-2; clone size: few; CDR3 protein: CASSEGQLEGYTF; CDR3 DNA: TGTGCCAGCAGTGAAGGGCAGCTGGAGGGCTACACCTTC
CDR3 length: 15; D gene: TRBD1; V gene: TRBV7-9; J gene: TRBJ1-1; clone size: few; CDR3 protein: CASSEDRGSNTEAFF; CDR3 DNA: TGTGCCAGCAGCGAGGACAGGGGGTCGAACACTGAAGCTTTCTTT
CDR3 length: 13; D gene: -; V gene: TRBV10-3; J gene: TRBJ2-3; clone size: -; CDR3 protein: CATALGFEDTQYF; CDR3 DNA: TGTGCCACCGCGCTAGGGTTTGAGGATACGCAGTATTTT
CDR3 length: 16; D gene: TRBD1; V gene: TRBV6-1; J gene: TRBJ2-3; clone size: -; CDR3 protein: CASSETGTGSTDTQYF; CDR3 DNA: TGTGCCAGCAGTGAGACCGGGACAGGGAGCACAGATACGCAGTATTTT
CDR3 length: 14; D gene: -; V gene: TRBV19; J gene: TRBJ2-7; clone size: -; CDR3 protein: CASSLQATTYEQYF; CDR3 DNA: TGTGCCAGTAGTCTCCAGGCGACTACCTACGAGCAGTACTTC
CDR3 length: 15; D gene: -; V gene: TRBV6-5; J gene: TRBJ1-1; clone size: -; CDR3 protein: CASSPLLVLKTEAFF; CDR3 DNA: TGTGCCAGCAGCCCCCTCCTCGTGCTTAAAACTGAAGCTTTCTTT
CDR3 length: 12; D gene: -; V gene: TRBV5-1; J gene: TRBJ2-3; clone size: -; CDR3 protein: CASSLGADTQYF; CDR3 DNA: TGCGCCAGCAGCTTGGGGGCAGATACGCAGTATTTT
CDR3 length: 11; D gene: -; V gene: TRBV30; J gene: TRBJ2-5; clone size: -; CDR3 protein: CACTNQETQYF; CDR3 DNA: TGTGCCTGCACGAACCAGGAGACCCAGTACTTC
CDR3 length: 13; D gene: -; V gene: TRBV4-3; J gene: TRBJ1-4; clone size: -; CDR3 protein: CASSRRNNEKLFF; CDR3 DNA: TGCGCCAGCAGCCGCCGGAATAATGAAAAACTGTTTTTT
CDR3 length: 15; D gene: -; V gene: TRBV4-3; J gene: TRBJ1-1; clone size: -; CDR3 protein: CASSQEVWTSTEAFF; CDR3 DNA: TGCGCCAGCAGCCAAGAAGTCTGGACTAGCACTGAAGCTTTCTTT
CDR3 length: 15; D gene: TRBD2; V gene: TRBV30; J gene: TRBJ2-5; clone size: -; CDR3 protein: CAWSQTSGGPETQYF; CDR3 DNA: TGTGCCTGGAGTCAAACTAGCGGGGGGCCAGAGACCCAGTACTTC
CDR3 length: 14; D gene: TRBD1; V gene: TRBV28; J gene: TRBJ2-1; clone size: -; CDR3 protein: CASRTDRGRNEQFF; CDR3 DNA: TGTGCCAGCCGAACGGACAGGGGACGTAATGAGCAGTTCTTC
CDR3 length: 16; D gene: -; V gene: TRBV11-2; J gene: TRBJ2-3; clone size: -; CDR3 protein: CASSLVGGAIADTQYF; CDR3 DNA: TGTGCCAGCAGCTTAGTTGGTGGGGCAATCGCAGATACGCAGTATTTT
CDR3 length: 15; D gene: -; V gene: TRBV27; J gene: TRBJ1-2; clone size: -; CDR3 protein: CASSATVTEFYGYTF; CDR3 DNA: TGTGCCAGCAGTGCGACAGTAACGGAGTTCTATGGCTACACCTTC
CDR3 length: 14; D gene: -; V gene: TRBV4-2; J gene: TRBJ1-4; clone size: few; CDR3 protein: CASSQGQINEKLFF; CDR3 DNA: TGTGCCAGCAGCCAAGGCCAGATTAATGAAAAACTGTTTTTT
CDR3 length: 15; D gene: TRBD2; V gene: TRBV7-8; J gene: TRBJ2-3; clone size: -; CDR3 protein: CASSLGGLGLNTQYF; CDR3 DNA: TGTGCCAGCAGCTTAGGGGGACTAGGATTAAATACGCAGTATTTT